These 20 T cell receptor beta chains were sequenced from one sample in a study of T-cell memory formation after mild COVID-19. TCRdb fed the 5' RACE reads into MiXCR, producing one record per CDR3 protein. The repertoire holds about 320,000 distinct CDR3 sequences, with around 15% as singletons. Sequences were obtained from PBMCs or a T cell subset sorted from them (not recorded which). These TCRs come from a man younger than 35 who had mild COVID-19 (a few samples of this study predate the infection). Cell type and time point are not known.

This clonotype was picked up many times. The CDR3 DNA reads as TGTGCCAGCAGCCAAGGACCGCCGTCTCAGGCCGGAGCTTTCTTT. This translates into CASSQGPPSQAGAFF. The chain couples TRBV3-1 to TRBJ1-1; D is unresolved. The CDR3 loop spans 15 amino acids. The V gene's germline CDR1 is LGHDT and CDR2 YNNKEL (reference sequence). Trimming took 1 base from V and 10 from J, leaving 19 bases between them.

The gene calls are TRBV25-1 and TRBJ2-7, with 7 bases identical to TRBD2. Per the germline V gene, CDR1 is MGHDK and CDR2 is SYGVNS. This CDR3 spans 16 amino acids. V lost 4 bases to trimming and J lost 0 bases; unmatched junction nucleotides: 9. Here the CDR3 DNA reads TGTGCCAGCAGTGCCGGCGGGGGAATAATCTCCTACGAGCAGTACTTC. Translated, it gives CASSAGGGIISYEQYF.

V usage is TRBV5-1 and J usage is TRBJ1-5; D is ambiguous. Germline CDR1 reads SGHRS; CDR2 reads YFSETQ. This CDR3 has 13 residues. Trimming stripped 2 bases from V and 7 bases from J, with 10 bases between. The CDR3 region has the DNA TGCGCCAGCAGCTTTGGGGATGGGCAGCCCCAGCATTTT. Protein product: CASSFGDGQPQHF.

The chain uses TRBV11-2 and TRBJ2-5; a possible D gene is TRBD2 (5 bases). CDR1 SGHAT and CDR2 FQNNGV come from the germline V gene. This CDR3 spans 11 amino acids. The V and J ends lost 6 bases and 9 bases respectively, with 11 bases between them. CDR3 DNA: TGTGCCAGCAGGGAAGGAGGAGCCCAGTACTTC. Amino acid sequence: CASREGGAQYF.

The chain recombines TRBV28 with TRBJ2-3; 10 bases fit TRBD1. V dropped 8 bases and J dropped 2; count of bases not matched to a gene: 7. The germline V gene has CDR1 MDHEN and CDR2 SYDVKM. The CDR3 extends over 15 amino acids. The CDR3 here is CASATGTGATDTQYF. DNA for the CDR3: TGTGCCAGCGCTACCGGGACAGGGGCCACAGATACGCAGTATTTT. The variable domain in full, with the rest retrieved from reference TRBV28 and TRBJ2-3, is DVKVTQSSRYLVKRTGEKVFLECVQDMDHENMFWYRQDPGLGLRLIYFSYDVKMKEKGDIPEGYSVSREKKERFSLILESASTNQTSMYLCASATGTGATDTQYFGPGTRLTVL.

This clonotype was picked up many times. The genes are TRBV7-2 and TRBJ2-3, with 9 bases lining up with TRBD1. Germline lookup yields CDR1 SGHTA and CDR2 FQGNSA. The V gene end was trimmed by 5 bases and the J gene end by 3 bases; junction bases not matched to a gene: 6. The CDR3 length is 15 residues. CDR3 sequence (DNA): TGTGCCAGCAGCCCGCTAGGACAGGGGACAGATACGCAGTATTTT. Residues: CASSPLGQGTDTQYF.

Here the CDR3 reads CATGRGDGANVLTF. The CDR3 coding sequence is TGTGCCACGGGGAGGGGAGATGGGGCCAACGTCCTGACTTTC. The V call is TRBV7-9, the J call TRBJ2-6; TRBD2 aligns across 7 bases. Germline loops: CDR1 SEHNR, CDR2 FQNEAQ (reference sequence). V was pared by 10 bases and J by 3 bases, with 6 bases of the junction left unmatched. CDR3 length equals 14 residues.

The genes are TRBV12-3 or TRBV12-4 and TRBJ2-1; TRBD1 agrees at 8 bases. The CDR3 covers 15 residues. The J segment lost 8 bases and the V segment lost 5 bases, leaving 11 bases of the junction unmatched. CDR3 sequence (DNA): TGTGCCAGCAGTCATACCGGACAGGGCAGGGATGAGCAGTTCTTC. It translates to CASSHTGQGRDEQFF.

This clonotype was detected a few times. The chain is built from TRBV20-1 and TRBJ2-1; 9 bases line up with TRBD1. The CDR3 spans 16 residues. V lost 6 bases and J lost 8; bases outside the gene matches: 17. The germline V gene encodes CDR1 DFQATT and CDR2 SNEGSKA (reference sequence). The CDR3 is CSASVRDRAYLYEQFF. The CDR3 DNA follows: TGCAGTGCAAGTGTCCGGGACAGGGCATATTTGTATGAGCAGTTCTTC.

This clonotype has only a few counts. This chain links TRBV20-1 with TRBJ2-7; 8 bases are shared with TRBD1. The trim removed 0 bases at V and 1 base at J, leaving 5 bases unmatched. The CDR3 has 15 amino acids. The germline V gene has CDR1 DFQATT and CDR2 SNEGSKA (reference sequence). The CDR3 sequence is CSARDSQGASYEQYF. DNA for the CDR3: TGCAGTGCTAGAGATAGCCAGGGGGCTTCCTACGAGCAGTACTTC.

The table lists this clonotype with a few counts. This chain uses TRBV15 with TRBJ2-1, with TRBD1 identical over 10 bases. J lost 8 bases, V lost 1 base, and 8 bases had no gene match. Germline CDR1 and CDR2: LNHNV and YYDKDF (reference sequence). There are 16 residues in the CDR3. This chain's CDR3 is CATSRVETGGSDEQFF. The CDR3 nucleotides are TGTGCCACCAGCAGAGTTGAGACAGGGGGCTCGGATGAGCAGTTCTTC.

In this sample, this clonotype turned up many times. The J gene is TRBJ2-7, the V gene TRBV5-1; TRBD1 matches at 9 bases. There are 15 residues in the CDR3. Germline V gives CDR1 SGHRS, CDR2 YFSETQ. Losses at the gene ends were 4 bases for V and 2 bases for J; bases not matched to a gene: 7. Written as DNA, the CDR3 is TGCGCCAGCAGCGCCCGACAGGGGGAGGCCTACGAGCAGTACTTC. It yields the protein CASSARQGEAYEQYF. Variable domain in full (rest from reference TRBV5-1 and TRBJ2-7): KAGVTQTPRYLIKTRGQQVTLSCSPISGHRSVSWYQQTPGQGLQFLFEYFSETQRNKGNFPGRFSGRQFSNSRSEMNVSTLELGDSALYLCASSARQGEAYEQYFGPGTRLTVT.

The gene calls are TRBV5-1 and TRBJ2-7, with a weak D call TRBD1 (5 bases). Germline V gene lookup returns CDR1 SGHRS and CDR2 YFSETQ. Trimming shortened V by 3 bases and J by 7 bases, and 20 bases separated the two germline ends. This CDR3 contains 15 residues. DNA for the CDR3: TGCGCCAGCAGCTCTGGGGCAGGGCTGGCTTATGAGCAGTACTTC. It specifies CASSSGAGLAYEQYF.

In its sample, this clonotype was seen a few times. The CDR3 DNA reads TGCGCCAGCAGCGGGGACGGGCTAACCATATTCGGCTACACCTTC. Protein product: CASSGDGLTIFGYTF. The chain is built from TRBV5-1 and TRBJ1-2, with a possible D match to TRBD1 (5 bases). V lost 4 bases to trimming and J lost 8 bases, with 21 bases between them. Germline loops: CDR1 SGHRS, CDR2 YFSETQ. This CDR3 region has 15 residues.

This clonotype came up a few times. This chain links TRBV6-1 with TRBJ2-7, with D possibly matching TRBD1 (5 bases). Germline V CDR1 and CDR2: MNHNS, SASEGT. The CDR3 totals 13 residues. Trimming shortened V by 10 bases and J by 3 bases, and 16 bases separated the two germline ends. The CDR3 nucleotides are TGTGCCACCCAAGGCAGGGAATTCTACGAGCAGTACTTC. This encodes CATQGREFYEQYF.

This sequence joins TRBV4-1 and TRBJ2-5; TRBD2 matches at 7 bases. Germline CDR1 reads MGHRA; CDR2 reads YSYEKL. The CDR3 extends over 17 amino acids. Trimming removed 4 bases from V and 0 bases from J; junction bases left unmatched: 11. The CDR3 spells CASSLWSRGEYQETQYF. CDR3 nucleotides: TGCGCCAGCAGCCTGTGGTCCCGGGGGGAGTACCAAGAGACCCAGTACTTC.

The chain links TRBV12-3 or TRBV12-4 to TRBJ2-2; D is ambiguous. The CDR3 length is 12 residues. Trimming removed 4 bases at V and 8 bases at J, with 8 bases between. Written as DNA, the CDR3 is TGTGCCAGCAGTTCGAGAGCAGGGGAGCTGTTTTTT. Protein sequence: CASSSRAGELFF.

This clonotype was seen a few times. V and J are TRBV4-3 and TRBJ2-5, with D uncertain. Germline V gene data show CDR1 as LGHNA and CDR2 as YSLEER. The CDR3 is made up of 15 amino acids. Trimming cost V 0 bases and J 2 bases, with 10 bases left between them. Written as DNA, the CDR3 is TGCGCCAGCAGCCAAGATATCGACGATCAAGAGACCCAGTACTTC. It specifies CASSQDIDDQETQYF.

This clonotype was observed a handful of times. CDR3 bases: TGTGCCACCCGGACAGGGGGGGGCATCGGGAGCAATCAGCCCCAGCATTTT. Protein product: CATRTGGGIGSNQPQHF. V gene TRBV19 combines with J gene TRBJ1-5, with 10 positions matching TRBD1. The length of the CDR3 is 17 residues. Germline V gene lookup returns CDR1 LNHDA and CDR2 SQIVND (reference sequence). V lost 10 bases to trimming and J lost 1 base; unmatched junction nucleotides: 13.

The chain is built from TRBV30 and TRBJ2-5; 7 nucleotides line up with TRBD2. This CDR3 is 14 amino acids long. The ends lost 2 bases at V and 4 bases at J; junction bases unmatched: 7. Per germline, CDR1 GTSNPN and CDR2 SVGIG (reference sequence). CDR3 amino acids: CAWSSPGRGETQYF. In DNA, the CDR3 is TGTGCCTGGAGTAGCCCAGGGAGGGGAGAGACCCAGTACTTC.